The clone carrying this T cell receptor (beta chain) was found a few times. Its matching antigen is unknown. This specimen belongs to a study of CD8 T cells in ankylosing spondylitis. V was shortened by 0 bases and J by 8 bases, with 10 bases between the two germline ends. The germline gives CDR1 LGHDT, CDR2 YNNKEL (reference sequence). This CDR3 spans 13 amino acids. Study-level results: Both synovial fluid and blood in reactive arthritis had previously been reported to carry some motif variants. Ankylosing spondylitis blood appeared to carry a characteristic TCR beta motif of several highly homologous variants.

TCRdb reprocessed the 5' RACE reads via MiXCR and lists one record per CDR3 protein. The sample lists under 250,000 distinct CDR3 sequences; about 11% were seen once. Material for sequencing was blood, either unsorted or a sorted T cell fraction (not recorded which). This chain joins TRBV3-1 and TRBJ1-2; the D gene is possibly TRBD1 (5 bases). This sequence was found in a male donor with ankylosing spondylitis or in good health (not recorded which). The CDR3 here is CASSQDWGRGYTF. CDR3 sequence (DNA): TGTGCCAGCAGCCAAGACTGGGGGAGGGGCTACACCTTC.